One and the same sample provided the 27 T cell receptor beta chains below, sequenced in a study of regulatory T cells in long-lasting Graves disease (dated by TCRdb to the early 2020s). Library prep was done by multiplex PCR. TCRdb names Illumina HiSeq 4000 as the instrument used. CDR3 regions were amplified by Arm-PCR with iRepertoire HTBI primers to construct TCR beta libraries. TCRdb's own reprocessing of the public reads used fastp at Q25 and MiXCR and kept productive beta chains. Rows matching on CDR3 protein sequence are summarized as one entry with the most common DNA and genes. Present in this sample are about 320,000 distinct CDR3 sequences, over 15% of which were seen just once. Roughly 40% of the sample lies in the top ten. The time point label for this specimen denotes: newly diagnosed GD, antithyroid drugs for less than 3 months. For both TCR sequencing and RNA sequencing, RNA was extracted from PBMCs using TRIzol.

The sample in question was peripheral blood mononuclear cells (PBMCs), obtained at new diagnosis, from a patient treated with antithyroid drugs. These TCRs come from a female donor with Graves disease.

Here the CDR3 DNA reads TGTGCCAGCAGCCCCGGGAATCCTCAGGGTTACGAGCAGTACTTC. Translating it yields CASSPGNPQGYEQYF. The chain uses TRBV5-4 and TRBJ2-7; the D call may be TRBD1 or TRBD2 (5 bases each). Trimming stripped 4 bases from V and 4 bases from J, with 18 bases between. Germline values: CDR1 SGHNT, CDR2 YYREEE (reference sequence). The CDR3 has 15 residues.

Many counts were recorded for this clonotype. The J gene is TRBJ2-1, the V gene TRBV19; tentative D call: TRBD1 (6 bases). From germline, CDR1 is LNHDA and CDR2 SQIVND (reference sequence). The V and J ends lost 7 bases and 0 bases respectively, with 25 bases between them. This CDR3 is 19 amino acids long. This CDR3 reads CASTHRVGRMLSSYNEQFF. As DNA, the CDR3 is TGTGCCAGTACCCACAGGGTGGGACGAATGCTTAGCTCCTACAATGAGCAGTTCTTC.

The chain employs TRBV20-1 and TRBJ1-5, with no clear D. Trimming took off 7 bases at V and 4 bases at J, with 14 bases between the two ends. Germline CDR1 and CDR2: DFQATT and SNEGSKA (reference sequence). CDR3 size: 13 residues. CDR3 region: CSVNAKHNQPQHF. The CDR3 nucleotides read TGCAGTGTCAATGCCAAACATAATCAGCCCCAGCATTTT.

This clonotype was detected ten times or more. This chain links TRBV11-2 with TRBJ2-7, with D perhaps matching TRBD2 (6 bases). Trimming took off 1 base at V and 4 bases at J, with 17 bases between the two ends. The CDR3 consists of 16 residues. The germline CDR1 and CDR2 sequences are SGHAT and FQNNGV. The CDR3 is CASSLGAGLAWYEQYF. CDR3 DNA: TGTGCCAGCAGCTTAGGAGCGGGTTTAGCGTGGTACGAGCAGTACTTC.

In regard to this clonotype: One base away lies a much larger clone, so this may be a sequencing read error. This rearrangement joins TRBV27 to TRBJ2-7; the D call may be TRBD1 or TRBD2 (5 bases each). Germline V gene sequence: CDR1 MNHEY, CDR2 SMNVEV (reference sequence). V lost 5 bases and J 4 bases, leaving 12 bases between the germline ends. The CDR3 consists of 13 residues. The CDR3 reads CASSRDLNYEQYF. CDR3 coding DNA: TGTGCCAGCAGTCGGGACCTGAATTACGAGCAGTACTTC.

This clonotype was counted between two and nine times. The V and J genes are TRBV5-1 and TRBJ2-7; 12 positions agree with TRBD2. CDR1 is SGHRS, CDR2 YFSETQ, per germline. The CDR3 contains 17 residues. V was clipped by 3 bases and J by 0 bases; unmatched bases: 7. The DNA of the CDR3 is TGCGCCAGCAGCTATGGACTAGCGGGAAGGAGCTCCTACGAGCAGTACTTC. Amino acids: CASSYGLAGRSSYEQYF.

Here the CDR3 reads CASSGMPAWGPEQYF. In DNA, the CDR3 is TGTGCCAGCAGCGGGATGCCAGCCTGGGGGCCCGAGCAGTACTTC. The V gene is TRBV13, the J gene TRBJ2-7; a possible D gene is TRBD1 (6 bases). With 5 bases removed from V and 6 bases from J, the gap between germline ends came to 20 bases. Germline V gene lookup returns CDR1 PRHDT and CDR2 FYEKMQ (reference sequence). CDR3 length equals 15 residues. Full variable domain (rest looked up from reference TRBV13 and TRBJ2-7): AAGVIQSPRHLIKEKRETATLKCYPIPRHDTVYWYQQGPGQDPQFLISFYEKMQSDKGSIPDRFSAQQFSDYHSELNMSSLELGDSALYFCASSGMPAWGPEQYFGPGTRLTVT.

About this clonotype: This sequence is one base from a far larger clone and is likely a read error. The chain has TRBV11-2 and TRBJ1-2; possible D gene TRBD1, 6 bases. CDR3 length equals 14 residues. Germline V gene sequence: CDR1 SGHAT, CDR2 FQNNGV. Here the CDR3 reads CASSLEQGLAGYAF. For the CDR3, the DNA is TGTGCCAGCAGCTTAGAACAGGGACTTGCTGGCTACGCCTTC.

The chain couples TRBV12-3 or TRBV12-4 to TRBJ2-7; D call uncertain. The CDR3 contains 11 residues. Trimming removed 3 bases at V and 5 bases at J, with 5 bases between. CDR3 in amino acids: CASSFSHEQYF. CDR3 nucleotides: TGTGCCAGCAGTTTTTCCCACGAGCAGTACTTC.

The chain carries TRBV2 and TRBJ2-1, with unresolved D. V lost 4 bases, J lost 6 bases, and 13 bases lay in between. CDR1 is SNHLY and CDR2 is FYNNEI in the germline V gene. The CDR3 loop spans 14 amino acids. The CDR3 is CASSVLRQSNEQFF. CDR3 DNA: TGTGCCAGCAGTGTATTACGGCAGAGCAATGAGCAGTTCTTC.

The J gene is TRBJ1-3, the V gene TRBV30; D not resolved. The germline V and J ends were trimmed by 3 bases and 5 bases, with 11 bases remaining between them. The CDR3 has 13 amino acids. Germline V gene sequence: CDR1 GTSNPN, CDR2 SVGIG (reference sequence). CDR3 in DNA: TGTGCCTGGAGGAACCCACCTCGAAACACCATATATTTT. Amino acids: CAWRNPPRNTIYF. The entire variable domain, with the rest obtained from reference TRBV30 and TRBJ1-3, is as follows: SQTIHQWPATLVQPVGSPLSLECTVEGTSNPNLYWYRQAAGRGLQLLFYSVGIGQISSEVPQNLSASRPQDRQFILSSKKLLLSDSGFYLCAWRNPPRNTIYFGEGSWLTVV.

Ten or more counts support this clonotype. CDR3 amino acids: CASSFRGASRTDTQYF. The CDR3 coding sequence is TGTGCCAGCAGCTTTCGCGGGGCTTCACGCACAGATACGCAGTATTTT. The chain recombines TRBV7-9 with TRBJ2-3; D is perhaps TRBD2 (6 bases). Trimming cost V 3 bases and J 1 base, with 14 bases left between them. Germline CDR1 is SEHNR and CDR2 is FQNEAQ (reference sequence). The CDR3 is made up of 16 amino acids.

The chain is built from TRBV9 and TRBJ2-6; D gene ambiguous. Germline CDR1 is SGDLS and CDR2 is YYNGEE. V was pared by 3 bases and J by 8 bases, with 15 bases between. The CDR3 extends over 15 amino acids. The CDR3 bases are TGTGCCAGCAGCGCCCTGGCGGTTGGATCCAACGTCCTGACTTTC. Protein sequence: CASSALAVGSNVLTF.

The table lists this clonotype with many counts. The rearrangement links TRBV6-1 to TRBJ2-7; D not resolved. The V and J ends lost 6 bases and 3 bases respectively, with 21 bases between them. The CDR3 has 16 residues. CDR1 and CDR2 (germline): MNHNS, SASEGT. CDR3 in DNA: TGTGCCAGCAGCCCGAACGGGTCGGGTTCTCGCTACGAGCAGTACTTC. Protein sequence: CASSPNGSGSRYEQYF.

On this clonotype itself: The DNA is omitted, as the CDR3 cannot be located on it reliably, and the CDR3 follows TCRdb's listing. The V call is TRBV9, the J call TRBJ2-1; the DNA was not compared with TRBD2, the D call given in the table. Per germline, CDR1 SGDLS and CDR2 YYNGEE. 23 amino acids form the CDR3, both terminal residues included. This chain's CDR3 is CASSFYICSARDGSGTPNNEQFF.

V gene TRBV6-5 combines with J gene TRBJ2-2, with TRBD2 identical over 7 bases. V shed 2 bases and J 5 bases; nucleotides not matched to a gene: 5. Germline lookup yields CDR1 MNHEY and CDR2 SVGAGI. There are 15 residues in the CDR3. The CDR3 loop is CASSYALAETGELFF. The CDR3 coding sequence is TGTGCCAGCAGTTACGCGCTAGCGGAGACCGGGGAGCTGTTTTTT.

This clonotype was picked up many times. This chain connects TRBV11-2 to TRBJ2-5; D could derive from TRBD1 or TRBD2 (5 bases each). V lost 5 bases to trimming and J lost 5 bases, with 15 bases between them. CDR1 and CDR2 (germline): SGHAT, FQNNGV. The CDR3 spans 14 residues. In nucleotides, the CDR3 is TGTGCCAGCAGCCCGGGGCCAATCTGGGAGACCCAGTACTTC. Protein: CASSPGPIWETQYF.

The chain combines TRBV16 with TRBJ1-1, with D possibly TRBD1 on 6 matching bases. This CDR3 region has 15 residues. With 2 bases removed from V and 11 bases from J, the gap between germline ends came to 21 bases. Germline CDR1 KGHSY, CDR2 FQNENV. The CDR3 here is CASSQLNRAGSVAFF. The CDR3 coding sequence is TGTGCCAGCAGCCAACTTAACAGGGCGGGTTCGGTGGCTTTCTTT.

This clonotype was observed at least ten times. The V and J genes are TRBV6-2 or TRBV6-3 and TRBJ2-7; a possible D gene is TRBD1 (6 bases). CDR1 is MNHEY, CDR2 SVGEGT, per germline. Trimming stripped 6 bases from V and 0 bases from J, with 18 bases between. The CDR3 has 16 residues. This CDR3 reads CASSLANRASSYEQYF. CDR3 sequence (DNA): TGTGCCAGCAGCCTAGCCAACAGGGCGTCCTCCTACGAGCAGTACTTC.

This clonotype was counted at least ten times. The chain joins TRBV11-2 to TRBJ2-2, with TRBD2 as a possible D gene (5 bases). The CDR3 contains 14 residues. V lost 4 bases to trimming and J lost 5 bases, with 11 bases between them. Germline V lookup: CDR1 SGHAT, CDR2 FQNNGV. The CDR3 spells CASSSELVTGELFF. The CDR3 coding sequence is TGTGCCAGCAGCTCCGAACTAGTAACCGGGGAGCTGTTTTTT.

J is TRBJ1-6 and V is TRBV7-6; D is perhaps TRBD1 (6 bases). V lost 3 bases, J lost 11 bases, and 14 bases lay in between. The CDR3 extends over 14 amino acids. Per germline, CDR1 SGHVS and CDR2 FNYEAQ. CDR3 in amino acids: CASSFGQGNPPLHF. The CDR3 nucleotides read TGTGCCAGCAGCTTCGGCCAGGGGAATCCACCCCTCCACTTT. The full variable domain, completed using reference TRBV7-6 and TRBJ1-6, is GAGVSQSPRYKVTKRGQDVALRCDPISGHVSLYWYRQALGQGPEFLTYFNYEAQQDKSGLPNDRFSAERPEGSISTLTIQRTEQRDSAMYRCASSFGQGNPPLHFGNGTRLTVT.

This clonotype was found many times. The chain uses TRBV13 and TRBJ2-7; 7 bases fit TRBD2. Germline CDR1 is PRHDT and CDR2 is FYEKMQ (reference sequence). With 1 base clipped from V and 0 bases from J, the junction kept 9 bases outside the gene matches. The CDR3 runs to 17 residues. The CDR3 sequence is CASSLVVGEGPSYEQYF. The DNA of the CDR3 is TGTGCCAGCAGCTTAGTGGTAGGGGAGGGACCCTCCTACGAGCAGTACTTC.

This clonotype was seen at least ten times. The chain's CDR3 is CASSMGQTYSNQPQHF. In DNA, the CDR3 is TGTGCCAGTAGTATGGGACAGACATATAGCAATCAGCCCCAGCATTTT. The V and J genes are TRBV19 and TRBJ1-5; 7 nucleotides line up with TRBD1. After removal of 3 bases from V and 0 bases from J, the junction contained 5 bases not matched to a gene. There are 16 residues in the CDR3. Germline CDR1 LNHDA, CDR2 SQIVND (reference sequence).

Regarding this clonotype: This may come from a read error, since a much larger clone is one base off. V usage is TRBV10-3 and J usage is TRBJ2-7; D is unresolved. The assigned J gene may be wrong: the sequence end matches TRBJ2-5 better. The V gene's germline CDR1 is ENHRY and CDR2 SYGVKD. The CDR3 loop spans 13 amino acids. CDR3 in amino acids: CAISDPRQETQYF. The DNA for the CDR3 is TGTGCCATCAGTGATCCAAGGCAAGAGACCCAGTACTTC.

This clonotype has ten or more counts. The chain links TRBV19 to TRBJ1-1; D is unclear. From germline, CDR1 is LNHDA and CDR2 SQIVND (reference sequence). The CDR3 consists of 13 residues. V shed 1 base and J shed 7 bases, with 10 bases lying between them. The CDR3 DNA reads as TGTGCCAGTAGTATAGGGGTCAGTGATGAAGCTTTCTTT. As protein: CASSIGVSDEAFF.

This clonotype came up many times. The CDR3 is CASSLPEGASGDVNEQFF. CDR3 sequence (DNA): TGTGCCAGCAGTTTGCCTGAGGGGGCTAGCGGAGACGTCAATGAGCAGTTCTTC. The rearrangement joins TRBV28 to TRBJ2-1; possibly TRBD1 or TRBD2 for D (7 bases each). Trimming took 3 bases from V and 6 from J, leaving 24 bases between them. CDR3 length equals 18 residues. The germline gives CDR1 MDHEN, CDR2 SYDVKM.

The genes are TRBV3-1 and TRBJ1-2, with a tentative D call TRBD1 (6 bases). Germline loops: CDR1 LGHDT, CDR2 YNNKEL (reference sequence). V lost 4 bases and J 6 bases, leaving 21 bases between the germline ends. The CDR3 runs 16 residues. The CDR3 sequence is CASSPPLQVGGNGYTF. CDR3 DNA sequence: TGTGCCAGCAGCCCGCCACTTCAGGTAGGGGGGAATGGCTACACCTTC.